This paragraph reports one T cell receptor (beta chain). What it binds is unknown. Sequencing was performed with immunoSEQ multiplex PCR; in TCRdb, only in-frame clones are kept and a portion is missing. The profile shows about 150,000 clones, 90% of them singletons. These data belong to a study of T cell responses to AZD1222 COVID-19 vaccine. Findings and limits, study-wide: Unmutated variant regions are reportedly the target of nearly half of TCRs that are spike-specific. Donors in the cohort were predominantly white British and more often female, and clonal diversity was possibly underestimated. There were repertoire samples only from the period after the peak T cell response.

Second-dose intervals near 4 or 12 weeks were combined. The CDR3 is 22 amino acids. The germline V gene has CDR1 SGHRS and CDR2 YFSETQ. With V trimmed by 0 bases and J by 0 bases, 15 bases remained unmatched. The origin of this receptor is an adult who received the AZD1222 COVID-19 vaccine. The sequencing here drew on peripheral blood, taken 28 days after the second AZD1222 dose. The genes are TRBV5-1 and TRBJ1-6, with 10 bases identical to TRBD1. In DNA, the CDR3 is TGCGCCAGCAGCTTGGGGACCGGACAGGGGGGCGCCTTCTTCTCCTATAATTCACCCCTCCACTTT. Translated, it gives CASSLGTGQGGAFFSYNSPLHF.